This record looks at one T cell receptor beta chain sequence and its context. Its target is unknown. The CDR3 loop spans 15 amino acids. TCRdb re-called the 5' RACE reads and gives one entry per CDR3 protein, without DNA. The sample data list about 380,000 distinct CDR3 sequences. The sample originates from a study of T cells expressing NK-cell markers. Study overall: Source material for TCR beta repertoires consisted of sorted CD3+CD56+NKG2C+, CD3+CD56+NKG2C- and CD3+CD56-NKG2C+ T cells. Study-wide results and caveats: A few donors likewise had their CD3+CD56-NKG2C+ fraction led by these clonotypes.

This TCR derives from a man between 18 and 69 years old in good health. The chain is built from TRBV12-3 or TRBV12-4 and TRBJ1-1. The sequencing sample was made of blood T cells: a sorted CD56 or NKG2C T cell subset, CD4+ or CD8+ T cells, or bulk PBMC T cells (not recorded which). CDR3 residues: CASSANQGLYTEAFF.